Each of the 14 T cell receptor beta chains below was sequenced from the same sample in a study of blood T cell repertoires in COVID-19. The method was immunoSEQ multiplex PCR; TCRdb's version includes in-frame clones alone and lacks a portion of them. This sample carries 120,000 or so clones, roughly four fifths of them seen once, and the ten largest clones take 16%. Sequencing was done on a sample of peripheral blood. The receptors originated from a woman between 55 and 75 years old with acute or convalescent COVID-19.

This rearrangement joins TRBV5-1 to TRBJ2-7, with 8 nucleotides matching TRBD1. V lost 1 base and J lost 3; bases outside the gene matches: 0. CDR3 length equals 13 residues. Germline-derived CDR1 and CDR2 are SGHRS and YFSETQ. The CDR3 nucleotides are TGCGCCAGCAGCTTGACAGGGGGCTACGAGCAGTACTTC. This sequence encodes CASSLTGGYEQYF.

The chain has TRBV30 and TRBJ2-7, with 8 bases fitting TRBD1. V dropped 4 bases and J dropped 2; count of bases not matched to a gene: 10. CDR3 size: 15 residues. Germline V gene lookup returns CDR1 GTSNPN and CDR2 SVGIG (reference sequence). The CDR3 is CAWIENRQGTYEQYF. Written as DNA, the CDR3 is TGTGCCTGGATCGAGAACCGACAGGGGACCTACGAGCAGTACTTC.

The chain employs TRBV6-1 and TRBJ2-3; 8 bases agree with TRBD2. V shed 4 bases, J shed 2 bases, and the junction held 11 bases outside the gene matches. Germline CDR1 reads MNHNS; CDR2 reads SASEGT. The CDR3 length is 17 residues. The CDR3 here is CASSVARGGLDTDTQYF. The CDR3 bases are TGTGCCAGCAGTGTAGCTCGGGGGGGCCTCGACACAGATACGCAGTATTTT.

This chain uses TRBV5-1 with TRBJ2-5, with 7 bases identical to TRBD2. This CDR3 has 14 amino acids. Looked up from germline, CDR1 is SGHRS and CDR2 is YFSETQ. Unmatched junction bases numbered 7, after V lost 4 bases and J lost 4 bases. The DNA of the CDR3 is TGCGCCAGCAGCCCATGGGGGGGAACAGAGACCCAGTACTTC. The encoded protein is CASSPWGGTETQYF. Full variable domain (rest looked up from reference TRBV5-1 and TRBJ2-5): KAGVTQTPRYLIKTRGQQVTLSCSPISGHRSVSWYQQTPGQGLQFLFEYFSETQRNKGNFPGRFSGRQFSNSRSEMNVSTLELGDSALYLCASSPWGGTETQYFGPGTRLLVL.

This chain joins TRBV9 and TRBJ1-4, with D possibly being TRBD1 (6 bases). Trimming shortened V by 7 bases and J by 8 bases, and 15 bases separated the two germline ends. Germline-derived CDR1 and CDR2 are SGDLS and YYNGEE. CDR3 length: 13 residues. The CDR3 loop is CASGDAQGEKLFF. CDR3 nucleotides: TGTGCCAGCGGAGACGCCCAGGGGGAAAAACTGTTTTTT.

The chain uses TRBV4-3 and TRBJ2-5; 14 nucleotides line up with TRBD2. V was clipped by 0 bases and J by 5 bases; unmatched bases: 14. The CDR3 contains 20 residues. Germline CDR1 is LGHNA and CDR2 is YSLEER. CDR3 DNA sequence: TGCGCCAGCAGCCAAGATCTCGGACTAGCGGGGGGACTGGGCCGGGAGACCCAGTACTTC. It specifies CASSQDLGLAGGLGRETQYF.

The chain links TRBV19 to TRBJ2-6, with unresolved D. Trimming stripped 11 bases from V and 2 bases from J, with 10 bases between. CDR1 LNHDA and CDR2 SQIVND come from the germline V gene (reference sequence). This CDR3 region has 13 residues. DNA of the CDR3: TGTGCCGCCGGTTTTACTGGGGCCAACGTCCTGACTTTC. Its protein product is CAAGFTGANVLTF.

This clone was found once. This sequence joins TRBV19 and TRBJ2-3; TRBD1 matches at 9 bases. Germline values: CDR1 LNHDA, CDR2 SQIVND (reference sequence). After removal of 11 bases from V and 3 bases from J, the junction contained 9 bases not matched to a gene. The CDR3 runs to 14 residues. CDR3 in amino acids: CASRGTGRTDTQYF. The DNA of the CDR3 is TGTGCCTCGAGGGGGACAGGGAGAACAGATACGCAGTATTTT. Complete variable domain (other parts from reference TRBV19 and TRBJ2-3): DGGITQSPKYLFRKEGQNVTLSCEQNLNHDAMYWYRQDPGQGLRLIYYSQIVNDFQKGDIAEGYSVSREKKESFPLTVTSAQKNPTAFYLCASRGTGRTDTQYFGPGTRLTVL.

A note on this clone: Other DNA sequences in the same sample also yield this CDR3. The V gene is TRBV12-3 or TRBV12-4, the J gene TRBJ1-5, with D unresolved. The CDR3 loop spans 13 amino acids. The germline V and J ends were trimmed by 4 bases and 1 base, with 5 bases remaining between them. The CDR3 loop reads CASSSGSNQPQHF. CDR3 nucleotide sequence: TGTGCCAGCAGTTCGGGGAGCAATCAGCCCCAGCATTTT.

The chain links TRBV7-9 to TRBJ1-2; no firm D call. CDR3 length equals 14 residues. The germline CDR1 and CDR2 sequences are SEHNR and FQNEAQ (reference sequence). Trimming stripped 5 bases from V and 2 bases from J, with 12 bases between. The CDR3 is CASSPRGGNYGYTF. DNA of the CDR3: TGTGCCAGCAGCCCCCGAGGTGGGAACTATGGCTACACCTTC.

Notes on this clone: It may be a read error: a sequence one base away is much more abundant. This chain joins TRBV5-6 and TRBJ1-1; 8 bases are a match to TRBD1. Trimming at V came to 1 base and at J to 4 bases, leaving 0 bases not matched to a gene. Germline loops: CDR1 SGHDT, CDR2 YYEEEE. This CDR3 is 13 amino acids long. CDR3 loop: CASSLTGGTEAFF. CDR3 in DNA: TGTGCCAGCAGCTTGACAGGGGGCACTGAAGCTTTCTTT.

The V gene is TRBV9, the J gene TRBJ2-3; TRBD1 aligns across 7 bases. The CDR3 loop spans 16 amino acids. The V segment lost 2 bases and the J segment 4 bases; nucleotides outside the gene matches: 10. CDR1 is SGDLS and CDR2 is YYNGEE in the germline V gene. The chain's CDR3 is CASSVGNRGGADTQYF. The DNA of the CDR3 is TGTGCCAGCAGCGTCGGTAACAGGGGTGGCGCAGATACGCAGTATTTT.

This chain connects TRBV5-6 to TRBJ2-3, with TRBD2 identical over 8 bases. After removal of 4 bases from V and 4 bases from J, the junction contained 5 bases not matched to a gene. Per germline, CDR1 SGHDT and CDR2 YYEEEE. The CDR3 loop spans 14 amino acids. CDR3 bases: TGTGCCAGCAGCCTGCGGGGGGCATCAGATACGCAGTATTTT. Translation: CASSLRGASDTQYF.

This chain uses TRBV5-1 with TRBJ2-7, with D perhaps matching TRBD2 (6 bases). Trimming shortened V by 3 bases and J by 6 bases, and 16 bases separated the two germline ends. The CDR3 contains 14 residues. CDR1 and CDR2 (germline): SGHRS, YFSETQ. For the CDR3, the DNA is TGCGCCAGCAGCTCCGGGGGACCCCTCGCCGAGCAGTACTTC. Translating it yields CASSSGGPLAEQYF.